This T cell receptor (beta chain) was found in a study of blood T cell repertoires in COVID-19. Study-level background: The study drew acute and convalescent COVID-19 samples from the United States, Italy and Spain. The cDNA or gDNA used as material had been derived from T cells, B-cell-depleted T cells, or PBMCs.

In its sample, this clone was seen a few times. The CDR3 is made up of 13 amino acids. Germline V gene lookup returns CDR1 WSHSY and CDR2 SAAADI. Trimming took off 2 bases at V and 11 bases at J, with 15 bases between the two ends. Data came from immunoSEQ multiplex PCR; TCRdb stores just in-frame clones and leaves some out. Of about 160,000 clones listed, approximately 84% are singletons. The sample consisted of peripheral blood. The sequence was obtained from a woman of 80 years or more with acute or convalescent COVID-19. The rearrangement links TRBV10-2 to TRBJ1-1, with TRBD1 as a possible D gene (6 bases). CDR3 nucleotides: TGCGCCAGCAGTGAGGAGGGACAATATGCGGCTTTCTTT. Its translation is CASSEEGQYAAFF.